The clone carrying this T cell receptor beta chain has just a few counts. Losses at the gene ends were 3 bases for V and 0 bases for J; bases not matched to a gene: 8. The germline gives CDR1 SGDLS, CDR2 YYNGEE. The CDR3 covers 16 residues. This sample was taken from a study of cytomegalovirus exposure and HLA in healthy donors. Primers for the PCR totalled 60 Vbeta and 13 Jbeta. The table came from immunoSEQ multiplex PCR; TCRdb's copy has only in-frame clones and leaves some out. The sample shows approximately 100,000 clones, about 80% of them seen only once. The V call is TRBV9, the J call TRBJ2-5, with TRBD2 matching 7 bases. Sequencing used PBMCs. The origin of this receptor is a woman aged 45-59 years in good health and CMV-seropositive. CDR3 sequence: CASSDIGGGDQETQYF. DNA of the CDR3: TGTGCCAGCAGCGATATTGGGGGAGGGGACCAAGAGACCCAGTACTTC.